The rows below give T cell receptor beta chains drawn from one sample of a study of beta chain features in type 1 diabetes. Data came from immunoSEQ multiplex PCR; TCRdb stores just in-frame clones and leaves some out. The sample lists roughly 260,000 clones; around 9.9% were seen once. The specimen sequenced was naive CD4+ T cells from blood. These receptors came from a man aged 30 to 45 with type 1 diabetes. Each CDR3 is given with its conserved first and last residue. Each record gives: V gene, D gene, clone size, J gene, CDR3 protein, CDR3 DNA. The D gene is left open where the match is weak. Part of the rows lack a size; the others show once, few, many or a class for expanded clones.

>TRBV9|TRBD1|-|TRBJ2-2
CASSKDRARKTGELFF
TGTGCCAGCAGCAAAGACAGGGCCCGAAAAACCGGGGAGCTGTTTTTT
>TRBV11-1|-|few|TRBJ2-7
CASSLSYSYEQYF
TGTGCCAGCAGCTTATCCTACTCCTACGAGCAGTACTTC
>TRBV5-1|-|few|TRBJ2-1
CASRRAAGALNEQFF
TGCGCCAGCAGGAGAGCGGCGGGGGCCCTCAATGAGCAGTTCTTC
>TRBV7-3|-|few|TRBJ2-5
CASSSNATSESFLETQYF
TGTGCCAGCAGCTCAAACGCAACCTCGGAGTCGTTTCTGGAGACCCAGTACTTC
>TRBV28|-|-|TRBJ1-2
CASSSPGERGYTF
TGTGCCAGCAGTTCCCCTGGGGAGCGGGGCTACACCTTC
>TRBV9|-|-|TRBJ2-7
CASSPFPRGAAYEQYF
TGTGCCAGCAGCCCTTTCCCCAGGGGGGCGGCCTACGAGCAGTACTTC
>TRBV7-2|-|few|TRBJ1-2
CASSLASGGDYGYTF
TGTGCCAGCAGCTTAGCGTCCGGGGGGGACTATGGCTACACCTTC
>TRBV11-2|-|few|TRBJ1-1
CASSSDRNTEAFF
TGTGCCAGCAGTTCCGACAGGAACACTGAAGCTTTCTTT
>TRBV7-9|TRBD1|-|TRBJ1-2
CACSSGTGDYGYTF
TGTGCCTGCTCATCCGGGACAGGGGACTATGGCTACACCTTC
>TRBV30|-|-|TRBJ2-3
CAWNVADTQYF
TGTGCCTGGAATGTAGCGGATACGCAGTATTTT
>TRBV5-1|TRBD1|-|TRBJ1-2
CASSSGQGSGYTF
TGCGCCAGCAGCTCAGGACAGGGCAGCGGCTACACCTTC